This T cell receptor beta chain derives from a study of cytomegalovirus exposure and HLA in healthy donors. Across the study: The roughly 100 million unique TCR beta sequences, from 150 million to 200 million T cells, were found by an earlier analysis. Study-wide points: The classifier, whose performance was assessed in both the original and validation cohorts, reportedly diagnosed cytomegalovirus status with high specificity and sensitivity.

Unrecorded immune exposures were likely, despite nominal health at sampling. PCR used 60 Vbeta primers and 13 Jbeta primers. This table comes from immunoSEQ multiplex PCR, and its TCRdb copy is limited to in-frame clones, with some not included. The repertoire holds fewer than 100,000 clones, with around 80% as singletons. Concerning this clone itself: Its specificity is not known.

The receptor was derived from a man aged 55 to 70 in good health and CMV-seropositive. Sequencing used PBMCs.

Here the CDR3 DNA reads TGTGCCAGCAGTTTACTTGGCGGGGGGACTTACAATGAGCAGTTCTTC. Translating it yields CASSLLGGGTYNEQFF. The chain has TRBV27 and TRBJ2-1, with 8 bases fitting TRBD2. Germline-derived CDR1 and CDR2 are MNHEY and SMNVEV (reference sequence). The V gene end was trimmed by 2 bases and the J gene end by 4 bases; junction bases not matched to a gene: 7. The CDR3 is 16 amino acids.